Listed here are 18 T cell receptor beta chains from one sample, sequenced in a study of cytomegalovirus exposure and HLA in healthy donors. Primers: 60 Vbeta forward and 13 Jbeta reverse. TCRdb's copy holds only in-frame clones and misses some; the assay was immunoSEQ multiplex PCR. The sample lists under 200,000 clones, 75% seen once, with around 3% in the top ten. Source material: PBMCs. All receptors derive from a woman aged 45-65 years in good health and CMV-seropositive.

This clone was observed a few times. This chain connects TRBV27 to TRBJ2-1; perhaps TRBD2 as D (5 bases). V was cut by 0 bases and J by 8 bases, with 14 bases left in between. Germline CDR1 MNHEY, CDR2 SMNVEV (reference sequence). CDR3 length: 15 residues. The chain's CDR3 is CASSLSERYGDEQFF. The CDR3 coding sequence is TGTGCCAGCAGTTTATCGGAGCGGTATGGAGATGAGCAGTTCTTC.

The chain uses TRBV29-1 and TRBJ1-2; 7 bases fit TRBD1. V shed 2 bases and J 4 bases; nucleotides not matched to a gene: 13. Germline V CDR1 and CDR2: SQVTM, ANQGSEA. There are 16 residues in the CDR3. The CDR3 DNA follows: TGCAGCGTTGAACATAGTGCGGCAGGACAGGCCTATGGCTACACCTTC. This codes for CSVEHSAAGQAYGYTF. The variable domain in full, completed from reference TRBV29-1 and TRBJ1-2, reads SAVISQKPSRDICQRGTSLTIQCQVDSQVTMMFWYRQQPGQSLTLIATANQGSEATYESGFVIDKFPISRPNLTFSTLTVSNMSPEDSSIYLCSVEHSAAGQAYGYTFGSGTRLTVV.

V usage is TRBV7-8 and J usage is TRBJ2-6, with D maybe TRBD2 (6 bases). This CDR3 is 18 amino acids long. Germline lookup yields CDR1 SGHVS and CDR2 FQNEAQ. Trimming removed 6 bases from V and 0 bases from J, with 18 bases in between. CDR3 amino acids: CASRYIGEASSGANVLTF. CDR3 coding DNA: TGTGCCAGCAGATACATAGGGGAGGCTTCCTCTGGGGCCAACGTCCTGACTTTC. The whole variable domain, remainder taken from reference TRBV7-8 and TRBJ2-6, is GAGVSQSPRYKVAKRGQDVALRCDPISGHVSLFWYQQALGQGPEFLTYFQNEAQLDKSGLPSDRFFAERPEGSVSTLKIQRTQQEDSAVYLCASRYIGEASSGANVLTFGAGSRLTVL.

CDR3 region: CASSLAGIPRDSPLHF. The CDR3 bases are TGCGCCAGCAGCTTGGCCGGGATTCCTAGGGATTCACCCCTCCACTTT. The chain combines TRBV5-1 with TRBJ1-6; D unclear. The germline V gene encodes CDR1 SGHRS and CDR2 YFSETQ. This CDR3 has 16 residues. Trimming left V 0 bases short and J 8 bases short, with 15 bases between. Looking up the rest from reference TRBV5-1 and TRBJ1-6 gives the full variable domain: KAGVTQTPRYLIKTRGQQVTLSCSPISGHRSVSWYQQTPGQGLQFLFEYFSETQRNKGNFPGRFSGRQFSNSRSEMNVSTLELGDSALYLCASSLAGIPRDSPLHFGNGTRLTVT.

There are a few counts of this clone. This specimen includes other DNA sequences encoding the same CDR3. The chain uses TRBV27 and TRBJ2-7; D gene ambiguous. The CDR3 sequence is 13 residues long. Germline-derived CDR1 and CDR2 are MNHEY and SMNVEV (reference sequence). V shed 2 bases and J shed 0 bases, with 5 bases lying between them. Here the CDR3 reads CASSLTSSYEQYF. The CDR3 DNA is TGTGCCAGCAGTTTAACGAGCTCCTACGAGCAGTACTTC.

There are a few counts of this clone. This chain links TRBV5-6 with TRBJ1-2; tentative D call: TRBD1 (6 bases). The CDR3 runs 16 residues. Trimming removed 2 bases at V and 8 bases at J, with 22 bases between. Germline lookup yields CDR1 SGHDT and CDR2 YYEEEE. The CDR3 DNA follows: TGTGCCAGCAGCTTCCTAAAACAGGGAGCGGCCGGCGGCTACACCTTC. This sequence encodes CASSFLKQGAAGGYTF.

This clone was seen a handful of times. This chain joins TRBV2 and TRBJ1-6, with a tentative D call TRBD1 (5 bases). Per the germline V gene, CDR1 is SNHLY and CDR2 is FYNNEI. Between the trimmed V and J ends, which lost 4 bases and 4 bases, there was a span of 11 bases. The CDR3 extends over 15 amino acids. CDR3 in amino acids: CASSAVGGYNSPLHF. In DNA, the CDR3 is TGTGCCAGCAGTGCAGTGGGGGGATATAATTCACCCCTCCACTTT. Using reference TRBV2 and TRBJ1-6 for the parts outside the CDR3, the full variable domain is EPEVTQTPSHQVTQMGQEVILRCVPISNHLYFYWYRQILGQKVEFLVSFYNNEISEKSEIFDDQFSVERPDGSNFTLKIRSTKLEDSAMYFCASSAVGGYNSPLHFGNGTRLTVT.

The chain uses TRBV5-1 and TRBJ2-7; 7 bases fit TRBD1. Germline values: CDR1 SGHRS, CDR2 YFSETQ. The CDR3 consists of 16 residues. Trimming took 3 bases from V and 2 from J; bases not matched to a gene: 11. The CDR3 here is CASSWGRDRVTYEQYF. The CDR3 nucleotides are TGCGCCAGCAGCTGGGGACGGGACAGAGTGACCTACGAGCAGTACTTC.

This clone has a handful of counts. For the CDR3, the DNA is TGCAGCGACGGGACAGGGCCAGATACGCAGTATTTT. Its protein is CSDGTGPDTQYF. The chain employs TRBV29-1 and TRBJ2-3, with 9 bases fitting TRBD1. CDR3 length equals 12 residues. Germline CDR1 is SQVTM and CDR2 is ANQGSEA. Trimming removed 7 bases from V and 4 bases from J; junction bases left unmatched: 3.

The CDR3 region has the DNA TGCGCCAGCAGCTTGAAGTCAGGGGAAGGCTATGGCTACACCTTC. Its protein product is CASSLKSGEGYGYTF. The V gene is TRBV5-1, the J gene TRBJ1-2, with D perhaps matching TRBD1 (6 bases). Germline values: CDR1 SGHRS, CDR2 YFSETQ. V gave up 1 base and J gave up 4 bases, with 14 bases separating them. The CDR3 is made up of 15 amino acids. Based on the CDR3 plus reference TRBV5-1 and TRBJ1-2, the full variable domain is KAGVTQTPRYLIKTRGQQVTLSCSPISGHRSVSWYQQTPGQGLQFLFEYFSETQRNKGNFPGRFSGRQFSNSRSEMNVSTLELGDSALYLCASSLKSGEGYGYTFGSGTRLTVV.

The genes are TRBV12-5 and TRBJ2-6; D gene uncertain. This CDR3 is 14 amino acids long. Germline CDR1 LGHNT, CDR2 FRNRAP. Trimming cost V 5 bases and J 1 base, with 6 bases left between them. The CDR3: CASGTLSGANVLTF. In DNA form, the CDR3 reads TGTGCTAGTGGTACACTATCTGGGGCCAACGTCCTGACTTTC.

The chain couples TRBV7-2 to TRBJ2-1; 7 bases map to TRBD2. The junction had 2 bases not matched to a gene; V was cut back by 2 bases and J by 7 bases. This CDR3 has 13 amino acids. From germline, CDR1 is SGHTA and CDR2 FQGNSA. This chain's CDR3 is CASSLRAGNEQFF. The CDR3 bases are TGTGCCAGCAGCTTAAGAGCGGGAAATGAGCAGTTCTTC.

The chain employs TRBV29-1 and TRBJ1-1, with D maybe TRBD1 (5 bases). Germline-derived CDR1 and CDR2 are SQVTM and ANQGSEA. The CDR3 has 19 residues. Trimming took 4 bases from V and 3 from J, leaving 30 bases between them. The CDR3 coding sequence is TGCAGCGTTGTGGGTGTTGTAGGTGGGCAGGGTAGTTTTCACACTGAAGCTTTCTTT. It yields the protein CSVVGVVGGQGSFHTEAFF. Full variable domain (missing parts from reference TRBV29-1 and TRBJ1-1): SAVISQKPSRDICQRGTSLTIQCQVDSQVTMMFWYRQQPGQSLTLIATANQGSEATYESGFVIDKFPISRPNLTFSTLTVSNMSPEDSSIYLCSVVGVVGGQGSFHTEAFFGQGTRLTVV.

This clone was seen once. This sequence joins TRBV5-4 and TRBJ1-4, with TRBD1 as a possible D gene (6 bases). Germline V gene sequence: CDR1 SGHNT, CDR2 YYREEE (reference sequence). Trimming took 0 bases from V and 8 from J, leaving 8 bases between them. The CDR3 has 13 amino acids. In DNA, the CDR3 is TGTGCCAGCAGCTTGGGGACAGAAGAAAAACTGTTTTTT. Protein product: CASSLGTEEKLFF.

The chain carries TRBV18 and TRBJ1-1; TRBD1 might be the D (6 bases). V lost 6 bases and J lost 1, with 15 bases in between. Germline assignment: CDR1 KGHSH and CDR2 LQKENI. The CDR3 length is 15 residues. The CDR3 coding sequence is TGTGCCAGCTCGCAACAGGGTGTGAGGAACACTGAAGCTTTCTTT. Translating it yields CASSQQGVRNTEAFF.

This chain uses TRBV5-1 with TRBJ2-3; possibly TRBD1 for D (5 bases). CDR1 and CDR2 (germline): SGHRS, YFSETQ. The CDR3 extends over 13 amino acids. Trimming cost V 3 bases and J 7 bases, with 12 bases left between them. Here the CDR3 reads CASSYGADYTQYF. The DNA of the CDR3 is TGCGCCAGCAGCTATGGGGCTGACTATACGCAGTATTTT. Combining the CDR3 with reference TRBV5-1 and TRBJ2-3 gives the whole variable domain KAGVTQTPRYLIKTRGQQVTLSCSPISGHRSVSWYQQTPGQGLQFLFEYFSETQRNKGNFPGRFSGRQFSNSRSEMNVSTLELGDSALYLCASSYGADYTQYFGPGTRLTVL.

The chain couples TRBV12-5 to TRBJ2-5, with 14 bases matching TRBD2. This CDR3 is built from 17 residues. Germline CDR1 is LGHNT and CDR2 is FRNRAP. The ends lost 6 bases at V and 1 base at J; junction bases unmatched: 7. CDR3 DNA: TGTGCTAGTGGCCGAGGGACTAGCGGGGGCCTCCAAGAGACCCAGTACTTC. Its translation is CASGRGTSGGLQETQYF. The complete variable domain, with remaining parts taken from reference TRBV12-5 and TRBJ2-5, reads DARVTQTPRHKVTEMGQEVTMRCQPILGHNTVFWYRQTMMQGLELLAYFRNRAPLDDSGMPKDRFSAEMPDATLATLKIQPSEPRDSAVYFCASGRGTSGGLQETQYFGPGTRLLVL.

This clone turned up a few times. The chain combines TRBV27 with TRBJ2-3, with TRBD2 as a possible D gene (6 bases). This CDR3 region has 17 residues. Trimming pared 0 bases from V and 1 base from J, leaving 14 bases between. The germline gives CDR1 MNHEY, CDR2 SMNVEV (reference sequence). CDR3 in DNA: TGTGCCAGCAGTTTATCAGGGAGGCGGGGTGGCACAGATACGCAGTATTTT. Its translation: CASSLSGRRGGTDTQYF.